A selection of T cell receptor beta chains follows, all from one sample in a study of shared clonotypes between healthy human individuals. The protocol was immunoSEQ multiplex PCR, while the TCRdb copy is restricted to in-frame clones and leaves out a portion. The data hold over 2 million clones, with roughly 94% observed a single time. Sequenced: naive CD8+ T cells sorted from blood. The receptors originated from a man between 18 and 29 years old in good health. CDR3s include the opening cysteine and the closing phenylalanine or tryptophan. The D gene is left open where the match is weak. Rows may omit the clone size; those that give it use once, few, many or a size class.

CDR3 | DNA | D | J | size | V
CASSFLQGNYGYTF | TGTGCCAGCAGTTTTCTTCAGGGAAACTATGGCTACACCTTC | - | TRBJ1-2 | - | TRBV27
CASSTSTGGTDTQYF | TGTGCCAGCAGTACCTCGACAGGGGGCACAGATACGCAGTATTTT | TRBD1 | TRBJ2-3 | once | TRBV27
CASSLLVSGASAEQYF | TGTGCCAGCAGCTTGCTCGTTAGCGGGGCTAGCGCCGAGCAGTACTTC | TRBD2 | TRBJ2-7 | - | TRBV7-8
CSVEGLWGYTF | TGCAGCGTTGAGGGGCTTTGGGGCTACACCTTC | - | TRBJ1-2 | - | TRBV29-1
CASSMDGTYEQYF | TGTGCCAGCAGTATGGACGGTACCTACGAGCAGTACTTC | - | TRBJ2-7 | - | TRBV28
CASSLSTGGQPQHF | TGTGCCAGCAGTTTATCGACAGGGGGCCAGCCCCAGCATTTT | TRBD1 | TRBJ1-5 | - | TRBV27
CASSYGTGNEQFF | TGTGCCAGCAGTTACGGGACAGGCAATGAGCAGTTCTTC | TRBD1 | TRBJ2-1 | - | TRBV6-5
CASSQDAGTLAKNIQYF | TGCGCCAGCAGCCAAGACGCCGGGACGCTAGCCAAAAACATTCAGTACTTC | - | TRBJ2-4 | - | TRBV4-3
CASSLEGGTLSYEQYF | TGTGCCAGCAGCTTGGAGGGAGGAACCCTATCCTACGAGCAGTACTTC | - | TRBJ2-7 | - | TRBV5-6
CASSPDRSYEQYF | TGTGCCAGCAGCCCGGACAGATCCTACGAGCAGTACTTC | - | TRBJ2-7 | - | TRBV5-6
CASSQIPDWLAGALRYEQYF | TGCGCCAGCAGTCAGATTCCCGATTGGCTAGCGGGGGCCCTTCGCTACGAGCAGTACTTC | TRBD2 | TRBJ2-7 | - | TRBV4-1
CSVASDWGTLHF | TGCAGCGTTGCCTCCGATTGGGGAACCCTGCATTTT | - | TRBJ1-5 | - | TRBV29-1
CASSQEGFEDYEQYF | TGTGCCAGCAGCCAAGAAGGTTTCGAGGACTACGAGCAGTACTTC | - | TRBJ2-7 | - | TRBV4-2
CASAWGGRNEQYF | TGTGCCAGCGCCTGGGGGGGGAGGAACGAGCAGTACTTC | TRBD2 | TRBJ2-7 | - | TRBV7-8
CASTPIFSGANVLTF | TGTGCCAGCACTCCAATATTCTCTGGGGCCAACGTCCTGACTTTC | - | TRBJ2-6 | once | TRBV6-5
CASSMGPGTEQYF | TGTGCCAGTAGTATGGGTCCCGGTACCGAGCAGTACTTC | - | TRBJ2-7 | - | TRBV19
CASSRVGTGVMNEQFF | TGTGCCAGCAGCCGCGTCGGGACAGGGGTGATGAATGAGCAGTTCTTC | TRBD1 | TRBJ2-1 | - | TRBV7-9
CASSPPQGETQYF | TGTGCCAGCTCACCACCCCAGGGAGAGACCCAGTACTTC | - | TRBJ2-5 | - | TRBV18
CASSEGQHSGNTIYF | TGTGCCAGCAGTGAAGGACAGCACTCTGGAAACACCATATATTTT | - | TRBJ1-3 | - | TRBV5-6
CASGPRRTGVTDTQYF | TGTGCTAGTGGTCCCCGAAGGACAGGGGTCACAGATACGCAGTATTTT | TRBD1 | TRBJ2-3 | - | TRBV12-5
CASSLAGLAGGQETQYF | TGCGCCAGCAGCTTGGCAGGACTAGCGGGGGGCCAAGAGACCCAGTACTTC | TRBD2 | TRBJ2-5 | - | TRBV5-1
CASSLDRSNYEQYF | TGTGCCAGCAGCCTCGACAGGTCAAATTACGAGCAGTACTTC | - | TRBJ2-7 | - | TRBV27
CASSYSEESYEQYF | TGTGCCAGCAGTTACTCGGAGGAATCCTACGAGCAGTACTTC | - | TRBJ2-7 | - | TRBV6-5
CASSLGGGATDTQYF | TGTGCCAGCAGCTTAGGTGGAGGGGCCACAGATACGCAGTATTTT | - | TRBJ2-3 | - | TRBV7-8
CASSPILARGTDTQYF | TGTGCCAGCAGTCCGATTCTAGCTCGGGGCACAGATACGCAGTATTTT | - | TRBJ2-3 | - | TRBV27
CASSLWAYNEQFF | TGTGCCAGCAGCTTATGGGCCTACAATGAGCAGTTCTTC | - | TRBJ2-1 | once | TRBV7-2
CASSFTEPYGYTF | TGTGCCAGCAGCTTTACAGAGCCCTATGGCTACACCTTC | - | TRBJ1-2 | few | TRBV7-9
CASSYSTLAAGEQYF | TGTGCCAGCAGTTACTCGACTCTAGCGGCGGGCGAGCAGTACTTC | TRBD2 | TRBJ2-7 | - | TRBV6-5
CASSLGAPGRQETQYF | TGTGCCAGCAGCTTGGGGGCCCCGGGCAGACAAGAGACCCAGTACTTC | - | TRBJ2-5 | - | TRBV5-6